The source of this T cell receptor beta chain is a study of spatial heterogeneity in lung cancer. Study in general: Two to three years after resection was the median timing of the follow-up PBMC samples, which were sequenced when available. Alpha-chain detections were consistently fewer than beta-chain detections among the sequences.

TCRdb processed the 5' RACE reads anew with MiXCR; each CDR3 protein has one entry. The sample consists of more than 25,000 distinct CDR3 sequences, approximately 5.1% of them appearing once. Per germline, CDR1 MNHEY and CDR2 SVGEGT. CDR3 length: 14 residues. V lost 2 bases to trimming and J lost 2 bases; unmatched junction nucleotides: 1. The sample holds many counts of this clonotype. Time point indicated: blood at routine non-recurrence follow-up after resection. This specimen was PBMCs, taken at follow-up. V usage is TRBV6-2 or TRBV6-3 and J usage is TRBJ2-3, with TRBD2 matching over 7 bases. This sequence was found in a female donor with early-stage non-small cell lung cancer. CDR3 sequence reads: CASSYAGVTDTQYF. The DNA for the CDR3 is TGTGCCAGCAGTTACGCGGGAGTCACAGATACGCAGTATTTT.